This T cell receptor (beta chain) was identified during a study of blood T cell repertoires in COVID-19. The V end was cut by 8 bases, the J end by 0 bases, with 8 bases between. The CDR3 consists of 13 residues. Germline assignment: CDR1 MNHEY and CDR2 SVGAGI. TCRdb keeps only in-frame clones here, not all; method: immunoSEQ multiplex PCR. The sample carries some 90,000 clones, approximately 86% recorded once. Sequenced: peripheral blood. The TCR sequence derives from a man of 80 years or more with active or convalescent COVID-19. The gene calls are TRBV6-5 and TRBJ1-3; no definite D call. CDR3 sequence: CASHEPSGNTIYF. In DNA, the CDR3 is TGTGCCAGCCACGAGCCCTCTGGAAACACCATATATTTT.